These 20 T cell receptor gamma chains originate from one sample sequenced in a study of human gamma delta and Vdelta1 T cells. TCRdb redid clone calling on the PCR reads using CATT. Among about 610 gamma-chain clones listed, roughly 13% were seen once. Sequencing input: Vdelta1 gamma-delta T cells from blood. These TCRs come from a human donor in good health.

V and J are TRGV8 and TRGJP. The CDR3 has 16 amino acids. The V and J ends lost 2 bases and 7 bases, in that order; junction bases with no gene match: 5. Germline lookup yields CDR1 VENAVY and CDR2 YDSYNSRV. CDR3 sequence reads: CATWDKEELGKKIKVF. DNA of the CDR3: TGTGCCACCTGGGATAAGGAGGAGTTGGGCAAAAAAATCAAGGTATTT.

As concerns this clone: A much larger clone sits a single nucleotide away, making a read error possible. This chain uses TRGV8 with TRGJP2. Germline CDR1 and CDR2: VENAVY and YDSYNSRV. This CDR3 region has 13 residues. V was clipped by 1 base and J by 4 bases; unmatched bases: 0. The CDR3 bases are TGTGCCACCTGGGATAGTAGTGATTGGATCAAGACGTTT. This sequence encodes CATWDSSDWIKTF.

This clone was counted a few times. The protein given in TCRdb and the translation of the DNA differ at residue 8, and the sequence presented here derives from the DNA. This chain links TRGV4 with TRGJ1 or TRGJ2. There are 14 residues in the CDR3. V gave up 4 bases and J gave up 3 bases; unmatched junction bases: 9. Germline CDR1 and CDR2: EGSTGY and YDSYTSSV. For the CDR3, the DNA is TGTGCCACCTGGGACGGGCCGAGTTATTATAAGAAACTCTTT. As protein: CATWDGPSYYKKLF.

This chain joins TRGV8 and TRGJP1. This CDR3 contains 13 residues. Trimming at V came to 3 bases and at J to 4 bases, leaving 2 bases not matched to a gene. Germline V CDR1 and CDR2: VENAVY, YDSYNSRV. In nucleotides, the CDR3 is TGTGCCACCTGGGATCTCACTGGTTGGTTCAAGATATTT. Translating gives CATWDLTGWFKIF.

J is TRGJP2 and V is TRGV8. J lost 7 bases, V lost 2 bases, and 1 base had no gene match. The germline gives CDR1 VENAVY, CDR2 YDSYNSRV. The CDR3 runs to 12 residues. CDR3 amino acids: CATWDIDWIKTF. CDR3 in DNA: TGTGCCACCTGGGATATTGATTGGATCAAGACGTTT.

In this sample, this clone is medium-sized. V and J are TRGV4 and TRGJP. Germline CDR1 EGSTGY, CDR2 YDSYTSSV. This CDR3 region has 18 residues. Trimming took 4 bases from V and 7 from J; bases not matched to a gene: 13. In nucleotides, the CDR3 is TGTGCCACCTGGGACCTTGAATTTTGGGAGTTGGGCAAAAAAATCAAGGTATTT. It encodes CATWDLEFWELGKKIKVF.

This clone counts as large (0.1 to 1%). The J gene is TRGJ1 or TRGJ2, the V gene TRGV4. The CDR3 is 13 residues long. Germline CDR1 and CDR2: EGSTGY and YDSYTSSV. The V gene end was trimmed by 4 bases and the J gene end by 9 bases; junction bases not matched to a gene: 12. The CDR3 nucleotides read TGTGCCACCTGGGACGGGGATTCCGTTAAGAAACTCTTT. Its protein product is CATWDGDSVKKLF.

Only a few counts were recorded for this clone. The chain couples TRGV4 to TRGJ1 or TRGJ2. Trimming at V came to 4 bases and at J to 6 bases, leaving 9 bases not matched to a gene. The CDR3 extends over 13 amino acids. The germline V gene has CDR1 EGSTGY and CDR2 YDSYTSSV. CDR3 residues: CATWDGRGYKKLF. The CDR3 coding sequence is TGTGCCACCTGGGACGGGCGGGGTTATAAGAAACTCTTT.

The chain links TRGV5 to TRGJ1 or TRGJ2. The ends lost 1 base at V and 2 bases at J; junction bases unmatched: 5. The CDR3 has 14 residues. Per the germline V gene, CDR1 is VINAFY and CDR2 is YDVSNSKD. The CDR3 nucleotides are TGTGCCACCTGGGACAGACCTCATTATTATAAGAAACTCTTT. This gives the protein CATWDRPHYYKKLF.

This chain joins TRGV9 and TRGJP1. CDR3 size: 16 residues. Germline V CDR1 and CDR2: GITISATS, ISYDGTV (reference sequence). Unmatched junction bases numbered 10, after V lost 1 base and J lost 5 bases. Here the CDR3 reads CALWEVSPLTGWFKIF. The CDR3 DNA is TGTGCCTTGTGGGAGGTCTCCCCTTTAACTGGTTGGTTCAAGATATTT.

By proportion, this clone is hyperexpanded. The V and J genes are TRGV9 and TRGJP1. The CDR3 loop spans 15 amino acids. Germline CDR1 is GITISATS and CDR2 is ISYDGTV (reference sequence). V dropped 4 bases and J dropped 0; count of bases not matched to a gene: 5. The CDR3 loop is CALWEHNTTGWFKIF. The CDR3 DNA follows: TGTGCCTTGTGGGAACACAATACCACTGGTTGGTTCAAGATATTT.

This clone was observed a handful of times. With a much larger clone just one base away, this may be a read error. Other DNA sequences in this specimen translate into the identical CDR3. The rearrangement uses TRGV2 and TRGJ1 or TRGJ2. The J segment lost 12 bases and the V segment lost 0 bases, leaving 5 bases of the junction unmatched. The CDR3 consists of 11 residues. Germline values: CDR1 EGSNGY, CDR2 YDSYNSKV. The CDR3 here is CATWDGRGKLF. CDR3 bases: TGTGCCACCTGGGACGGGCGGGGGAAACTCTTT.

The chain couples TRGV5 to TRGJP2. V lost 3 bases to trimming and J lost 3 bases; unmatched junction nucleotides: 7. Per germline, CDR1 VINAFY and CDR2 YDVSNSKD. The CDR3 totals 15 residues. The CDR3 protein is CATWDSPGSDWIKTF. As DNA, the CDR3 is TGTGCCACCTGGGACTCGCCGGGTAGTGATTGGATCAAGACGTTT.

Sample share makes this clone hyperexpanded. V gene TRGV3 combines with J gene TRGJP2. The trim removed 12 bases at V and 6 bases at J, leaving 10 bases unmatched. The length of the CDR3 is 12 residues. Per the germline V gene, CDR1 is VTNTFY and CDR2 is YDVSTARD (reference sequence). In DNA, the CDR3 is TGTGCCGCGGGGATTCGTGATTGGATCAAGACGTTT. Translating gives CAAGIRDWIKTF.

J is TRGJ1 or TRGJ2 and V is TRGV3. Germline assignment: CDR1 VTNTFY and CDR2 YDVSTARD (reference sequence). The junction had 8 bases not matched to a gene; V was cut back by 2 bases and J by 7 bases. There are 13 residues in the CDR3. CDR3 residues: CATWDTGGYKKLF. The DNA of the CDR3 is TGTGCCACCTGGGACACTGGGGGATATAAGAAACTCTTT.

This clone was picked up a small number of times. Only one base separates this from a far larger clonotype, so it likely reflects a read error. The V gene remains uncalled, whereas the J gene is TRGJ1 or TRGJ2. The CDR3 is made up of 14 amino acids. CDR3 sequence (DNA): TGCGCCTTGTGGGCAAAACCCCCGTATTATAAGAAACTCTTT. It encodes CALWAKPPYYKKLF.

The chain uses TRGV9 and TRGJ1 or TRGJ2. Germline V gene lookup returns CDR1 GITISATS and CDR2 ISYDGTV (reference sequence). This CDR3 contains 13 residues. Unmatched junction bases numbered 3, after V lost 2 bases and J lost 2 bases. In DNA form, the CDR3 reads TGTGCCTTGTGGGAGGAACATTATTATAAGAAACTCTTT. It is translated as CALWEEHYYKKLF.

This clone was recorded a few times. This chain uses TRGV2 with TRGJ1 or TRGJ2. V trimming: 0 bases; J trimming: 7 bases; junction bases outside the gene matches: 9. The CDR3 length is 14 residues. The V gene's germline CDR1 is EGSNGY and CDR2 YDSYNSKV. The CDR3 nucleotides are TGTGCCACCTGGGACGGGCCGTTGGGGTATAAGAAACTCTTT. Translating it yields CATWDGPLGYKKLF.

Judged by abundance, this clone is large (0.1 to 1%). Other DNA sequences from this sample encode an identical CDR3 as well. The chain employs TRGV8 and TRGJ1 or TRGJ2. CDR1 is VENAVY, CDR2 YDSYNSRV, per germline. The CDR3 covers 13 residues. Trimming removed 3 bases from V and 1 base from J; junction bases left unmatched: 3. CDR3 sequence reads: CATWDLNYYKKLF. The CDR3 nucleotides read TGTGCCACCTGGGATCTCAATTATTATAAGAAACTCTTT.

The rearrangement uses TRGV4 and TRGJP2. Germline CDR1 reads EGSTGY; CDR2 reads YDSYTSSV. The CDR3 sequence is 16 residues long. Germline trimming cut 4 bases from V and 3 bases from J; bases unmatched to any gene: 11. The CDR3 is CATWDGPWGSDWIKTF. The CDR3 bases are TGTGCCACCTGGGACGGGCCGTGGGGTAGTGATTGGATCAAGACGTTT.